Below are 20 T cell receptor beta chains sequenced from a single sample in a study of blood T cell repertoires in COVID-19. TCRdb's table, derived via immunoSEQ multiplex PCR, lists solely in-frame clones and lacks some. The repertoire holds over 65,000 clones, roughly 80% seen once, with about 11% in the top ten. The sample consisted of peripheral blood. These receptors were obtained from a woman in her thirties or forties with active or convalescent COVID-19.

The rearrangement joins TRBV12-2 to TRBJ2-1; TRBD2 is the table's D call and was not checked against the DNA. TRBV12-2 is a known pseudogene. The CDR3 is 13 residues long. CDR3 nucleotides: TGTGCAAGTCGCTTTTTCGAGCGAGATGAGCAGTTCTTC. Translating it yields CASRFFERDEQFF.

V usage is TRBV5-1 and J usage is TRBJ2-5, with 7 bases that match TRBD1. The CDR3 consists of 15 residues. Trimming took 0 bases from V and 4 from J; bases not matched to a gene: 6. The V gene's germline CDR1 is SGHRS and CDR2 YFSETQ. The CDR3 region is CASSLEGARGETQYF. The CDR3 DNA reads TGCGCCAGCAGCTTGGAGGGGGCGCGAGGAGAGACCCAGTACTTC. Based on the CDR3 plus reference TRBV5-1 and TRBJ2-5, the full variable domain is KAGVTQTPRYLIKTRGQQVTLSCSPISGHRSVSWYQQTPGQGLQFLFEYFSETQRNKGNFPGRFSGRQFSNSRSEMNVSTLELGDSALYLCASSLEGARGETQYFGPGTRLLVL.

The V gene is TRBV3-1 (or the pseudogene TRBV3-2), the J gene TRBJ2-5; TRBD2 aligns across 7 bases. J gave up 5 bases and V 7 bases, and 10 bases lay outside the gene matches. The CDR3 has 14 residues. Looked up from germline, CDR1 is LGHDT and CDR2 is YNNKEL (reference sequence). Here the CDR3 reads CASTQGGVGETQYF. The CDR3, as DNA: TGTGCCAGCACCCAGGGAGGGGTCGGGGAGACCCAGTACTTC.

The chain uses TRBV3-1 (or the pseudogene TRBV3-2) and TRBJ2-6, with TRBD1 matching over 7 bases. V trimming: 4 bases; J trimming: 0 bases; junction bases outside the gene matches: 9. Germline V gives CDR1 LGHDT, CDR2 YNNKEL (reference sequence). The CDR3 has 18 amino acids. CDR3 sequence reads: CASSLRTGRGSGANVLTF. In DNA, the CDR3 is TGTGCCAGCAGCCTCAGGACAGGACGCGGCTCTGGGGCCAACGTCCTGACTTTC.

V and J are TRBV13 and TRBJ2-1; TRBD2 matches at 10 bases. Germline lookup yields CDR1 PRHDT and CDR2 FYEKMQ (reference sequence). Germline trimming cut 5 bases from V and 9 bases from J; bases unmatched to any gene: 7. The CDR3 spans 14 residues. Here the CDR3 reads CASSPVVAGGEQFF. CDR3 nucleotides: TGTGCCAGCAGCCCCGTCGTAGCGGGAGGTGAGCAGTTCTTC.

The V and J genes are TRBV7-8 and TRBJ2-7; 9 bases agree with TRBD2. Germline CDR1 SGHVS, CDR2 FQNEAQ. Trimming cost V 5 bases and J 3 bases; bases outside gene matches: 8. CDR3 length equals 15 residues. The CDR3 coding sequence is TGTGCCAGCAGCCCGCGGACTAGCGCGAACTACGAGCAGTACTTC. Translated: CASSPRTSANYEQYF.

The chain has TRBV19 and TRBJ1-5, with 8 bases fitting TRBD1. The CDR3 totals 14 residues. Germline trimming cut 7 bases from V and 0 bases from J; bases unmatched to any gene: 2. The germline CDR1 and CDR2 sequences are LNHDA and SQIVND (reference sequence). CDR3 bases: TGTGCCAGTACAGGGGGCTATAGCAATCAGCCCCAGCATTTT. Translated: CASTGGYSNQPQHF.

The V gene is TRBV5-4, the J gene TRBJ2-3; 13 bases map to TRBD2. V lost 4 bases, J lost 1 base, and 9 bases stayed unmatched. This CDR3 has 18 residues. CDR1 and CDR2 from the germline V gene are SGHNT and YYREEE (reference sequence). The CDR3 loop is CASSGGTSGDLGTDTQYF. The CDR3 DNA reads TGTGCCAGCAGCGGCGGGACTAGCGGGGATCTGGGCACAGATACGCAGTATTTT.

This sequence joins TRBV3-1 (or the pseudogene TRBV3-2) and TRBJ2-1, with 10 bases aligning to TRBD2. This CDR3 has 19 amino acids. Trimming removed 0 bases from V and 1 base from J; junction bases left unmatched: 9. Germline-derived CDR1 and CDR2 are LGHDT and YNNKEL (reference sequence). CDR3: CASSQDKPSGSRSYNEQFF. CDR3 nucleotides: TGTGCCAGCAGCCAAGATAAACCTAGCGGGAGTAGATCCTACAATGAGCAGTTCTTC.

The chain uses TRBV6-6 and TRBJ1-2; TRBD1 matches at 10 bases. V trimming: 0 bases; J trimming: 3 bases; junction bases outside the gene matches: 4. Per germline, CDR1 MNHNY and CDR2 SVGAGI (reference sequence). This CDR3 has 16 amino acids. The CDR3 bases are TGTGCCAGCAGTTACTCAGAAGGGACAGGGGACTATGGCTACACCTTC. It is translated as CASSYSEGTGDYGYTF.

The chain has TRBV7-9 and TRBJ1-4, with TRBD1 identical over 7 bases. The CDR3 sequence is 18 residues long. V lost 7 bases, J lost 8 bases, and 22 bases stayed unmatched. Germline assignment: CDR1 SEHNR and CDR2 FQNEAQ (reference sequence). CDR3 residues: CASNFRDRRIRGGEKLFF. Here the CDR3 DNA reads TGTGCCAGCAACTTTAGGGACAGACGAATCCGGGGGGGAGAAAAACTGTTTTTT.

This chain joins TRBV2 and TRBJ2-2; 7 bases align to TRBD2. The J segment lost 7 bases and the V segment lost 3 bases, leaving 2 bases of the junction unmatched. The CDR3 length is 13 residues. CDR1 and CDR2 (germline): SNHLY, FYNNEI. The CDR3 here is CASSDGLVGELFF. DNA of the CDR3: TGTGCCAGCAGTGATGGACTAGTCGGGGAGCTGTTTTTT.

This clone was counted only a few times. V gene TRBV6-5 combines with J gene TRBJ2-2; D not resolved. Germline CDR1 and CDR2: MNHEY and SVGAGI. Deletions cut 2 bases from V and 6 bases from J, with 10 bases between. CDR3 length: 14 amino acids. This CDR3 is CASSYEVISGELFF. For the CDR3, the DNA is TGTGCCAGCAGTTACGAGGTGATTTCCGGGGAGCTGTTTTTT.

The chain joins TRBV5-1 to TRBJ1-1, with D maybe TRBD1 (5 bases). The CDR3 sequence is 14 residues long. Germline V gene lookup returns CDR1 SGHRS and CDR2 YFSETQ. V was trimmed by 3 bases and J by 4 bases, leaving 13 bases between them. The CDR3 here is CASSSGTSGTEAFF. In nucleotides, the CDR3 is TGCGCCAGCAGCTCAGGGACTTCGGGCACTGAAGCTTTCTTT.

This rearrangement joins TRBV24-1 to TRBJ2-3; D unresolved. The CDR3 loop spans 15 amino acids. V lost 0 bases, J lost 2 bases, and 8 bases lay in between. Germline V CDR1 and CDR2: KGHDR, SFDVKD. DNA for the CDR3: TGTGCCACCAGTGATTTGCAGGATTACACAGATACGCAGTATTTT. Its translation is CATSDLQDYTDTQYF.

The chain links TRBV4-2 to TRBJ2-7, with TRBD1 matching 7 bases. CDR1 LGHNA and CDR2 YNFKEQ come from the germline V gene. Trimming took 0 bases from V and 7 from J; bases not matched to a gene: 3. The CDR3 spans 13 residues. The CDR3 loop reads CASSQDLGQEQYF. In DNA form, the CDR3 reads TGTGCCAGCAGCCAAGATTTGGGACAGGAGCAGTACTTC.

J is TRBJ1-3 and V is TRBV19, with a possible D match to TRBD1 (6 bases). The CDR3 is made up of 14 amino acids. Germline CDR1 and CDR2: LNHDA and SQIVND (reference sequence). Deletions cut 9 bases from V and 2 bases from J, with 14 bases between. The CDR3: CASEGGSAGNTIYF. CDR3 bases: TGTGCCAGCGAAGGGGGATCGGCTGGAAACACCATATATTTT.

The chain uses TRBV28 and TRBJ2-7; 8 nucleotides match TRBD1. The CDR3 runs 13 residues. Germline CDR1 reads MDHEN; CDR2 reads SYDVKM. Trimming at V came to 4 bases and at J to 6 bases, leaving 5 bases not matched to a gene. CDR3 nucleotide sequence: TGTGCCAGCAGTTCAGGGGGCTTTCTCGAGCAGTACTTC. This encodes CASSSGGFLEQYF.

V and J are TRBV14 and TRBJ1-4, with TRBD1 as a possible D gene (5 bases). Between the trimmed V and J ends, which lost 3 bases and 6 bases, there was a span of 17 bases. Germline-derived CDR1 and CDR2 are SGHDN and FVKESK. CDR3 size: 16 residues. CDR3 DNA: TGTGCCAGCAGCCATGGATACCAGGGAGGGGATGAAAAACTGTTTTTT. It translates to CASSHGYQGGDEKLFF.

This clone was observed a handful of times. The chain carries TRBV28 and TRBJ2-7; 9 bases match TRBD1. This CDR3 spans 15 amino acids. Germline V gene sequence: CDR1 MDHEN, CDR2 SYDVKM. V shed 2 bases, J shed 5 bases, and the junction held 7 bases outside the gene matches. The CDR3 spells CASSLPGTGFHEQYF. CDR3 coding DNA: TGTGCCAGCAGTTTACCCGGGACAGGGTTCCACGAGCAGTACTTC.